A single sample is the source of the 14 T cell receptor beta chains below, sequenced in a study of CD8+ T cells in alopecia areata. Sequencing used cDNA as its template, made by extracting RNA and reverse transcribing it. The table came from immunoSEQ multiplex PCR; TCRdb's copy has only in-frame clones and leaves some out. The repertoire holds more than 95,000 clones, with 41% as singletons. The sequenced sample was CD4+ T cells sorted from blood. These receptors were collected from a human donor with alopecia areata.

This clone was seen just once. This rearrangement joins TRBV2 to TRBJ1-5; 7 bases align to TRBD1. Germline V lookup: CDR1 SNHLY, CDR2 FYNNEI. With V trimmed by 7 bases and J by 4 bases, 10 bases remained unmatched. This CDR3 spans 15 amino acids. CDR3 nucleotide sequence: TGTGCCAGCACAGAACAGGGGATCAGAAATCAGCCCCAGCATTTT. Protein product: CASTEQGIRNQPQHF.

This clone has a single count. This sequence joins TRBV28 and TRBJ2-7; 8 positions match TRBD1. The length of the CDR3 is 15 residues. The V gene's germline CDR1 is MDHEN and CDR2 SYDVKM. V gave up 5 bases and J gave up 3 bases; unmatched junction bases: 9. CDR3 loop: CASSTPGTGHYEQYF. CDR3 DNA: TGTGCCAGCAGTACCCCCGGGACAGGACACTACGAGCAGTACTTC. Filled out from reference TRBV28 and TRBJ2-7, the complete variable domain reads DVKVTQSSRYLVKRTGEKVFLECVQDMDHENMFWYRQDPGLGLRLIYFSYDVKMKEKGDIPEGYSVSREKKERFSLILESASTNQTSMYLCASSTPGTGHYEQYFGPGTRLTVT.

The rearrangement uses TRBV29-1 and TRBJ2-7; D gene uncertain. Trimming took 6 bases from V and 2 from J, leaving 5 bases between them. Germline-derived CDR1 and CDR2 are SQVTM and ANQGSEA. The CDR3 extends over 10 amino acids. The CDR3 region has the DNA TGCAGCGTCCCTCCCTACGAGCAGTACTTC. Translation: CSVPPYEQYF.

The chain is built from TRBV6-5 and TRBJ1-1; TRBD1 matches at 7 bases. Losses at the gene ends were 6 bases for V and 11 bases for J; bases not matched to a gene: 6. There are 11 residues in the CDR3. The germline V gene has CDR1 MNHEY and CDR2 SVGAGI. The CDR3 region has the DNA TGTGCCAGCAGGCGACAGGGAGGCGCTTTCTTT. Residues: CASRRQGGAFF.

This chain joins TRBV29-1 and TRBJ2-5, with D possibly matching TRBD1 (5 bases). Germline CDR1 reads SQVTM; CDR2 reads ANQGSEA. The V gene lost 3 bases and the J gene lost 1 base, with 9 bases spanning the gap. CDR3 length equals 13 residues. The CDR3 coding sequence is TGCAGCGTTGACGCAGGGTCCCAAGAGACCCAGTACTTC. Amino acid sequence: CSVDAGSQETQYF.

This clone showed up just a few times. The chain couples TRBV18 to TRBJ2-3; D unresolved. The CDR3 has 13 residues. The ends were cut back, 8 bases at V and 8 bases at J, with 17 bases in the middle. CDR1 is KGHSH and CDR2 is LQKENI in the germline V gene. CDR3 in amino acids: CASRLESPRTQYF. As DNA, the CDR3 is TGTGCCAGCAGACTGGAATCGCCTCGTACGCAGTATTTT.

The chain has TRBV7-8 and TRBJ1-2, with D tentatively TRBD1 (5 bases). V was cut by 0 bases and J by 5 bases, with 10 bases left in between. This CDR3 is 14 amino acids long. Germline CDR1 SGHVS, CDR2 FQNEAQ. This chain's CDR3 is CASSLAGTDYGYTF. CDR3 nucleotides: TGTGCCAGCAGCTTAGCCGGGACGGATTATGGCTACACCTTC.

J is TRBJ2-5 and V is TRBV14, with a tentative D call TRBD1 (6 bases). The V gene lost 3 bases and the J gene lost 5 bases, with 13 bases spanning the gap. The V gene's germline CDR1 is SGHDN and CDR2 FVKESK. The CDR3 runs to 14 residues. CDR3 nucleotide sequence: TGTGCCAGCAGCCAGATAGGGGGTCAGGAGACCCAGTACTTC. This encodes CASSQIGGQETQYF.

This clone has more than one count but fewer than ten. This rearrangement joins TRBV6-1 to TRBJ2-4; D tentatively fits TRBD1 or TRBD2 (5 bases each). Germline V gives CDR1 MNHNS, CDR2 SASEGT. The CDR3 runs 16 residues. Trimming removed 5 bases from V and 1 base from J, with 15 bases in between. The CDR3 DNA is TGTGCCAGCAGTAAAGGGACGGCTTTCGCCAAAAACATTCAGTACTTC. It encodes CASSKGTAFAKNIQYF.

This clone was observed a handful of times. The V and J genes are TRBV9 and TRBJ2-6; 8 positions agree with TRBD1. CDR3 length equals 17 residues. Trimming at V came to 3 bases and at J to 2 bases, leaving 7 bases not matched to a gene. CDR1 and CDR2 from the germline V gene are SGDLS and YYNGEE. CDR3 sequence (DNA): TGTGCCAGCAGCGAGGGGCAGGGGGCGACTGGGGCCAACGTCCTGACTTTC. Translating it yields CASSEGQGATGANVLTF.

This clone was counted between two and nine times. The rearrangement joins TRBV5-1 to TRBJ2-6; D is perhaps TRBD2 (5 bases). Per the germline V gene, CDR1 is SGHRS and CDR2 is YFSETQ. This CDR3 comprises 16 residues. Trimming removed 0 bases at V and 0 bases at J, with 7 bases between. CDR3 in amino acids: CASSLVGSSGANVLTF. The DNA for the CDR3 is TGCGCCAGCAGCTTGGTAGGGAGCTCTGGGGCCAACGTCCTGACTTTC. Combining the CDR3 with reference TRBV5-1 and TRBJ2-6 gives the whole variable domain KAGVTQTPRYLIKTRGQQVTLSCSPISGHRSVSWYQQTPGQGLQFLFEYFSETQRNKGNFPGRFSGRQFSNSRSEMNVSTLELGDSALYLCASSLVGSSGANVLTFGAGSRLTVL.

This clone showed up just a few times. The chain employs TRBV23-1 and TRBJ2-3, with D possibly TRBD1 on 5 matching bases. TRBV23-1 is recorded as an ORF, its role being uncertain. This CDR3 comprises 17 residues. The germline V and J ends were trimmed by 3 bases and 3 bases, with 19 bases remaining between them. This CDR3 reads CASSHNSDKCKTDTQYF. In nucleotides, the CDR3 is TGCGCCAGCAGTCATAACTCGGACAAATGTAAGACAGATACGCAGTATTTT.

A few counts support this clone. CDR3 DNA sequence: TGTGCCAGCAAGGGCGCCCTCTCCTACGAGCAGTACTTC. It specifies CASKGALSYEQYF. The chain is built from TRBV2 and TRBJ2-7; D gene uncertain. Germline CDR1 is SNHLY and CDR2 is FYNNEI. This CDR3 has 13 amino acids. V lost 7 bases and J lost 0, with 10 bases in between.

This clone was detected a few times. The CDR3 reads CASSGQIGPHPRNQPQHF. In nucleotides, the CDR3 is TGTGCCAGCAGCGGACAGATCGGTCCCCACCCCCGCAATCAGCCCCAGCATTTT. This chain joins TRBV2 and TRBJ1-5, with a tentative D call TRBD1 (6 bases). Per germline, CDR1 SNHLY and CDR2 FYNNEI. V lost 6 bases and J lost 2, with 23 bases in between. This CDR3 spans 18 amino acids.